The clone carrying this TCR beta chain turned up a few times. Its antigen remains unidentified. A second PCR, run for about 7 to 11 cycles, used a sample-barcoded 5' primer plus a J-beta primer mix. TCRdb reprocessed the 5' RACE reads via MiXCR and lists one record per CDR3 protein. The sample includes about 1.7 million distinct CDR3 sequences, 25% to 30% of them seen just once. This entry comes from a study of blood T cells in healthy people across ages. PBMCs, at least 6 million per sample, were isolated. Study conclusions and caveats: More naive CD4+ cells and higher diversity were found in long-lived than in aged donors.

The V end was cut by 10 bases, the J end by 9 bases, with 16 bases between. CDR1 SNHLY and CDR2 FYNNEI come from the germline V gene. The CDR3 has 13 residues. This TCR came from a woman aged 25 to 39 in good health. The specimen sequenced was blood. The J gene is TRBJ1-6, the V gene TRBV2; no clear D. CDR3 sequence reads: CATGKRMGSPLHF. CDR3 sequence (DNA): TGTGCCACCGGTAAAAGGATGGGTTCACCCCTCCACTTT.